This is a list of T cell receptor beta chains from one sample in a study of CD8 T cells in Susac syndrome. TCRdb itself ran the immunoSEQ multiplex PCR reads through MiXCR, one entry per CDR3 protein. The table includes roughly 330,000 distinct CDR3 sequences, about 90% detected once. The sample comprised CD4+ T cells from PBMCs. The receptor set was obtained from a human donor with multiple sclerosis. Each CDR3 is given with its conserved first and last residue. D genes are given only for firm matches. Expanded clones get a size class; other rows say once, few or many, or leave the size out.

clone size: NA; J gene: TRBJ2-2; D gene: TRBD2; V gene: TRBV20-1; CDR3 DNA: TGCAGTGCTAGACCTGAAAACGGGCTAGCGGGCACGGACGACACCGGGGAGCTGTTTTTT; CDR3 protein: CSARPENGLAGTDDTGELFF
clone size: NA; J gene: TRBJ2-5; D gene: TRBD1; V gene: TRBV5-6; CDR3 DNA: TGTGCCAGCAGCTTCTCCGGACAGGGGTTTCTCCAAGAGACCCAGTACTTC; CDR3 protein: CASSFSGQGFLQETQYF
clone size: NA; J gene: TRBJ1-4; D gene: NA; V gene: TRBV4-2; CDR3 DNA: TGTGCCAGCAGCCAAGATATGGGGGCCCAAGAAAAACTGTTTTTT; CDR3 protein: CASSQDMGAQEKLFF
clone size: NA; J gene: TRBJ2-2; D gene: NA; V gene: TRBV7-9; CDR3 DNA: TGTGCCAGCAGCTTAGGACAGGTCGCGAACACCGGGGAGCTGTTTTTT; CDR3 protein: CASSLGQVANTGELFF
clone size: once; J gene: TRBJ2-1; D gene: NA; V gene: TRBV29-1; CDR3 DNA: TGCAGCGTTGTTAGGAGGGAGGTTCATGAGCAGTTCTTC; CDR3 protein: CSVVRREVHEQFF
clone size: NA; J gene: TRBJ2-1; D gene: NA; V gene: TRBV10-3; CDR3 DNA: TGTGCCATCGCCGGGAGTTCCAGTCGTTCCTACAATGAGCAGTTCTTC; CDR3 protein: CAIAGSSSRSYNEQFF
clone size: NA; J gene: TRBJ2-5; D gene: TRBD1; V gene: TRBV7-9; CDR3 DNA: TGTGCCAGCAGCTCAACAGGGGGCATGGGGACCCAGTACTTC; CDR3 protein: CASSSTGGMGTQYF
clone size: NA; J gene: TRBJ2-5; D gene: NA; V gene: TRBV2; CDR3 DNA: TGTGCCAGCAGTGACCAAGGGTTGGAGACCCAGTACTTC; CDR3 protein: CASSDQGLETQYF
clone size: NA; J gene: TRBJ2-1; D gene: TRBD2; V gene: TRBV20-1; CDR3 DNA: TGCAGTGCCACCACTAGCGGGAGGCTTCCCGACATCTCCTACAATGAGCAGTTCTTC; CDR3 protein: CSATTSGRLPDISYNEQFF
clone size: NA; J gene: TRBJ2-7; D gene: NA; V gene: TRBV7-2; CDR3 DNA: TGTGCCAGCAGCTTAGGGACGTACGGGAGTTATACTGGCGAGCAGTACTTC; CDR3 protein: CASSLGTYGSYTGEQYF
clone size: NA; J gene: TRBJ1-1; D gene: NA; V gene: TRBV19; CDR3 DNA: TGTGCCAGTGGGCAACGGAACACTGAAGCTTTCTTT; CDR3 protein: CASGQRNTEAFF
clone size: NA; J gene: TRBJ2-6; D gene: NA; V gene: TRBV11-3; CDR3 DNA: TGTGCCAGCAGCTTTGGAGGGGGTGCTGGGGCCAACGTCCTGACTTTC; CDR3 protein: CASSFGGGAGANVLTF
clone size: NA; J gene: TRBJ2-2; D gene: NA; V gene: TRBV6-5; CDR3 DNA: TGTGCCAGCAGTTACTCGGGGGGTAACACCGGGGAGCTGTTTTTT; CDR3 protein: CASSYSGGNTGELFF
clone size: NA; J gene: TRBJ2-3; D gene: NA; V gene: TRBV24-1; CDR3 DNA: TGTGCCACCAAAGCTCCTAGCACAGATACGCAGTATTTT; CDR3 protein: CATKAPSTDTQYF
clone size: NA; J gene: TRBJ2-3; D gene: TRBD2; V gene: TRBV19; CDR3 DNA: TGTGCCAGACCCTCCGGAGAACTAGCGGGGGGCTTTACGCAGTATTTT; CDR3 protein: CARPSGELAGGFTQYF
clone size: NA; J gene: TRBJ1-1; D gene: NA; V gene: TRBV3-1; CDR3 DNA: TGTGCCAGCAGCAAAGTTCAGGGGAGGGTGAACACTGAAGCTTTCTTT; CDR3 protein: CASSKVQGRVNTEAFF
clone size: NA; J gene: TRBJ2-7; D gene: TRBD1; V gene: TRBV6-5; CDR3 DNA: TGTGCCAGCAGGAGGGGGGGGACAGGGGACCACGAGCAGTACTTC; CDR3 protein: CASRRGGTGDHEQYF
clone size: NA; J gene: TRBJ1-2; D gene: NA; V gene: TRBV20-1; CDR3 DNA: TGCAGTGCTAGACCCCCGACTAACAGGCGAGCTAACTATGGCTACACCTTC; CDR3 protein: CSARPPTNRRANYGYTF
clone size: NA; J gene: TRBJ2-1; D gene: TRBD2; V gene: TRBV7-2; CDR3 DNA: TGTGCCAGCAGCCTTCGGGGGGAGGACAATGAGCAGTTCTTC; CDR3 protein: CASSLRGEDNEQFF
clone size: NA; J gene: TRBJ2-7; D gene: NA; V gene: TRBV20-1; CDR3 DNA: TGCAGTGTCGGCGGGACCAGGATTAACGAGCAGTACTTC; CDR3 protein: CSVGGTRINEQYF
clone size: NA; J gene: TRBJ2-7; D gene: NA; V gene: TRBV12-3/TRBV12-4; CDR3 DNA: TGTGCCAGCAGTTTGGTTAGGGGGCTAGCGGGCTACTACGAGCAGTACTTC; CDR3 protein: CASSLVRGLAGYYEQYF
clone size: NA; J gene: TRBJ1-4; D gene: NA; V gene: TRBV18; CDR3 DNA: TGTGCCAGCTCCCCTGGGGGGACACCTGTGGATTTCGGACTGTTTTTT; CDR3 protein: CASSPGGTPVDFGLFF
clone size: NA; J gene: TRBJ1-2; D gene: TRBD1; V gene: TRBV6-5; CDR3 DNA: TGTGCCAGCACCACAGGAGAGCAGGGGGGTCGTGGCTACACCTTC; CDR3 protein: CASTTGEQGGRGYTF
clone size: once; J gene: TRBJ1-1; D gene: NA; V gene: TRBV18; CDR3 DNA: TGTGCCAGCTCATCGGGCCCTACAAGGGGGAACACTGAAGCTTTCTTT; CDR3 protein: CASSSGPTRGNTEAFF
clone size: NA; J gene: TRBJ1-4; D gene: TRBD1; V gene: TRBV7-9; CDR3 DNA: TGTGCCAGCAGCTTAGTCGGACAGGATAATGAAAAACTGTTTTTT; CDR3 protein: CASSLVGQDNEKLFF
clone size: NA; J gene: TRBJ2-1; D gene: NA; V gene: TRBV9; CDR3 DNA: TGTGCCAGCGCCCAGACTAGTTACGAGCAGTTCTTC; CDR3 protein: CASAQTSYEQFF
clone size: NA; J gene: TRBJ1-2; D gene: TRBD1; V gene: TRBV6-6; CDR3 DNA: TGTGCCAGCAGTTACGAGGGACAGGGATATATCAATGGCTACACCTTC; CDR3 protein: CASSYEGQGYINGYTF